A selection of T cell receptor beta chains follows, all from one sample in a study of human T cells and chemical hapten exposure. TCRdb passed the 5' RACE reads through MiXCR, listing each CDR3 protein once. Altogether 65,000 to 90,000 distinct CDR3 sequences are present, roughly 15% being singletons, with the ten largest covering approximately 6.2%. The receptors here all came from a female donor in good health. The CDR3 runs from the conserved cysteine through the conserved F or W. Each record gives: CDR3 DNA, CDR3 protein, V gene, clone size, J gene, D gene. D genes are given only for firm matches. Clone size is not always given. Where it is, it says once, few, many or a class for expanded clones.

TGCAGTGCTAGAGGTAGCGGGAGGGCCCCAGATACGCAGTATTTT,CSARGSGRAPDTQYF,TRBV20-1,NA,TRBJ2-3,TRBD2
TGTGCCAGCAGTTACTATGTCGGACAGGGGGTTGGTCAGCCCCAGCATTTT,CASSYYVGQGVGQPQHF,TRBV6-2/TRBV6-3,NA,TRBJ1-5,TRBD1
TGCAGTGCTAGAAGGGGAGGAGAGACCCAGTACTTC,CSARRGGETQYF,TRBV20-1,many,TRBJ2-5,NA
TGTGCCAGCAGTTATGACCCTAGTCGAGCCAACGTCCTGACTTTC,CASSYDPSRANVLTF,TRBV6-5,NA,TRBJ2-6,NA
TGTGCCAGCAGTCAACGGCGGGACCCAATTCAACTGTTTTTT,CASSQRRDPIQLFF,TRBV12-3/TRBV12-4,few,TRBJ1-4,NA
TGTGCCTGGAGTTCGCTACAGGGGGCGGGCTACACCTTC,CAWSSLQGAGYTF,TRBV30,many,TRBJ1-2,TRBD1
TGTGCCAGTAGTATCAGAAGCTATGGCTACACCTTC,CASSIRSYGYTF,TRBV19,few,TRBJ1-2,NA
TGCGCCAGCAGCTTGGACCCTGATTACTATGGCTACACCTTC,CASSLDPDYYGYTF,TRBV5-1,few,TRBJ1-2,NA
TGTGCCAGCAGAAAGGACGCGTACTACGAGCAGTACTTC,CASRKDAYYEQYF,TRBV6-5,NA,TRBJ2-7,NA
TGCGCCAGCGGACTAGCGGGAACGAATGAGCAGTTCTTC,CASGLAGTNEQFF,TRBV5-1,NA,TRBJ2-1,TRBD2
TGTGCCAGCAGTTTACCCGACCGGGACAACCAGTTCTTC,CASSLPDRDNQFF,TRBV12-3/TRBV12-4,NA,TRBJ2-1,NA
TGCGCCAGCAGCCGACAACAGGTGACTGCTAACTATGGCTACACCTTC,CASSRQQVTANYGYTF,TRBV4-3,many,TRBJ1-2,NA
TGTGCCAGCCTTAAGAGCGGGGTCAATGAGCAGTTCTTC,CASLKSGVNEQFF,TRBV28,few,TRBJ2-1,TRBD2
TGTGCCAGCAGCCCCATGGCAGGGGTTAATGAAAAACTGTTTTTT,CASSPMAGVNEKLFF,TRBV7-9,NA,TRBJ1-4,NA
TGCAGTGCTAGTAGGGGCAGGTTATCCTACGAGCAGTACTTC,CSASRGRLSYEQYF,TRBV20-1,few,TRBJ2-7,NA
TGCAGCGTTGACGGACCTTCGGATACGCAGTATTTT,CSVDGPSDTQYF,TRBV29-1,NA,TRBJ2-3,NA
TGTGCCAGCAGCCGACAACGAATTAACTATGGCTACACCTTC,CASSRQRINYGYTF,TRBV13,NA,TRBJ1-2,NA
TGTGCCACCCGACGGGAGGGACTAGCGGGAACGCGGGGCGAGCAGTACTTC,CATRREGLAGTRGEQYF,TRBV19,few,TRBJ2-7,TRBD2
TGTGCCATCAGTGAGTCGGGCGGAAACAATGAGCAGTTCTTC,CAISESGGNNEQFF,TRBV10-3,NA,TRBJ2-1,NA
TGCGCCAGCAGCCAAGCACAGGGGGCTTACGAGCAGTACTTC,CASSQAQGAYEQYF,TRBV4-3,many,TRBJ2-7,TRBD1
TGTGCCAGCAGCTTATTGGGCTCCTATAATTCACCCCTCCACTTT,CASSLLGSYNSPLHF,TRBV7-6,NA,TRBJ1-6,NA
TGTGCCAGCAGCTCGGGCCCGTTGTTCGAGCAGTACTTC,CASSSGPLFEQYF,TRBV5-4,few,TRBJ2-7,NA
TGCAGCGTGGCCCAGGGCGGGGCGGACGAGCAGTACTTC,CSVAQGGADEQYF,TRBV29-1,NA,TRBJ2-7,NA
TGTGCCAGCAGTGAGCGGGGGGGCTCTGGGGCCAACGTCCTGACTTTC,CASSERGGSGANVLTF,TRBV6-4,many,TRBJ2-6,TRBD2
TGTGCCAGCAGCTTTATATGGACTAGCGGGACGAAAGAGACCCAGTACTTC,CASSFIWTSGTKETQYF,TRBV7-8,NA,TRBJ2-5,TRBD2
TGTGCCAGCAGTTTTACAGAAAGATATGGCTACACCTTC,CASSFTERYGYTF,TRBV12-3/TRBV12-4,few,TRBJ1-2,NA
TGTGCCAGCAGTTACAGGGGGCCGGAGAACACTGAAGCTTTCTTT,CASSYRGPENTEAFF,TRBV6-5,NA,TRBJ1-1,TRBD1
TGTGCCAGCAGCTCGGATAACGACAGAAGGTCAGGTCAGCCCCAGCATTTT,CASSSDNDRRSGQPQHF,TRBV5-6,few,TRBJ1-5,NA
TGTGCCAGCAGTGGGACTCAACACTCGAACACCGGGGAGCTGTTTTTT,CASSGTQHSNTGELFF,TRBV28,NA,TRBJ2-2,NA
TGTGCCAGTAGTGGTTGGAGCTCCTATAATTCACCCCTCCACTTT,CASSGWSSYNSPLHF,TRBV19,NA,TRBJ1-6,NA
TGTGCCAGCAGTGTAGACAGGGTGGGAGCTCACGGAGCTTTCTTT,CASSVDRVGAHGAFF,TRBV2,NA,TRBJ1-1,TRBD1
TGTGCCAGCTCGTCAACAGGGGCCTACGAGCAGTACTTC,CASSSTGAYEQYF,TRBV18,NA,TRBJ2-7,TRBD1
TGTGCCGCCGCGAGGCGGGAGAGCACAGATACGCAGTATTTT,CAAARRESTDTQYF,TRBV28,NA,TRBJ2-3,TRBD2
TGCGCCAGCAGCCAGACGGGACAACGAAATCAGCCCCAGCATTTT,CASSQTGQRNQPQHF,TRBV4-3,NA,TRBJ1-5,NA
TGCAGTGCTAGAGATCCCGGACCCGGGGGGGCTAGCACAGATACGCAGTATTTT,CSARDPGPGGASTDTQYF,TRBV20-1,few,TRBJ2-3,TRBD2
TGCAGTGCTCCAGGGGCGGGTGAAAAACTGTTTTTT,CSAPGAGEKLFF,TRBV20-1,NA,TRBJ1-4,NA
TGTGCCAGCAGCACAAGCTGGAGCACTGAAGCTTTCTTT,CASSTSWSTEAFF,TRBV7-2,NA,TRBJ1-1,NA
TGCGCCAGCAGCCAAGATCGACTAGCGGGGGACGATACGCAGTATTTT,CASSQDRLAGDDTQYF,TRBV4-3,few,TRBJ2-3,TRBD2
TGCAGCGGGGGACAGCCTAACACTGAAGCTTTCTTT,CSGGQPNTEAFF,TRBV29-1,NA,TRBJ1-1,TRBD1
TGTGCTACCTCCCAAGTTTTCCAAGAGACCCAGTACTTC,CATSQVFQETQYF,TRBV12-5,NA,TRBJ2-5,NA
TGCGCCAGCAGCTTGCGGACACAGGGTAACCCTTACGATGAGCAGTTCTTC,CASSLRTQGNPYDEQFF,TRBV5-1,few,TRBJ2-1,NA